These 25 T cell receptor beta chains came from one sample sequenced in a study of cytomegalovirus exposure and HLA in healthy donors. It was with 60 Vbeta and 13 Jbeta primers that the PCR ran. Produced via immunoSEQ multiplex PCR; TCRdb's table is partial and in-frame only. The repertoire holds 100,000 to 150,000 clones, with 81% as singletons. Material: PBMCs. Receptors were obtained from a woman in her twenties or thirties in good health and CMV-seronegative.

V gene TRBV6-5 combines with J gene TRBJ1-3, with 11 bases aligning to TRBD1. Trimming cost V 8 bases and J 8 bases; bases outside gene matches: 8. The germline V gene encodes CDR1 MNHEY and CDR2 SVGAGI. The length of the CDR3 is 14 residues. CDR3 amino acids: CASGGSGQGDTIYF. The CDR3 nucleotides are TGTGCCAGCGGAGGTTCGGGACAGGGGGACACCATATATTTT.

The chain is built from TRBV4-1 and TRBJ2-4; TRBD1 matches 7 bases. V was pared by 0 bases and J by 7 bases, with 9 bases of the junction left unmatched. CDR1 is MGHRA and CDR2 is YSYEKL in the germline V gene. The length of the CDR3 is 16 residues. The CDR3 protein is CASSQDADRVSNIQYF. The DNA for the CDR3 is TGCGCCAGCAGCCAAGATGCCGACAGGGTGAGCAACATTCAGTACTTC.

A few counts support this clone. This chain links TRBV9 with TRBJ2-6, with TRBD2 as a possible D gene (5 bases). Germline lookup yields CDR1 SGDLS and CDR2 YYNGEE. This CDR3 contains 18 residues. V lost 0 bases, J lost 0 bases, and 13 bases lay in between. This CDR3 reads CASSVVGLGGSGANVLTF. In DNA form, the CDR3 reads TGTGCCAGCAGCGTAGTGGGTTTAGGAGGCTCTGGGGCCAACGTCCTGACTTTC.

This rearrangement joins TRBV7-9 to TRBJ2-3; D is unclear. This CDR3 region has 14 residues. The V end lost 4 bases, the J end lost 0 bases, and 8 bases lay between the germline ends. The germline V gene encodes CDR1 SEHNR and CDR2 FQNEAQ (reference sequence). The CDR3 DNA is TGTGCCAGCAGCTCCTCGACTAGCACAGATACGCAGTATTTT. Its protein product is CASSSSTSTDTQYF. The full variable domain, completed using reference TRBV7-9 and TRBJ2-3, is DTGVSQNPRHKITKRGQNVTFRCDPISEHNRLYWYRQTLGQGPEFLTYFQNEAQLEKSRLLSDRFSAERPKGSFSTLEIQRTEQGDSAMYLCASSSSTSTDTQYFGPGTRLTVL.

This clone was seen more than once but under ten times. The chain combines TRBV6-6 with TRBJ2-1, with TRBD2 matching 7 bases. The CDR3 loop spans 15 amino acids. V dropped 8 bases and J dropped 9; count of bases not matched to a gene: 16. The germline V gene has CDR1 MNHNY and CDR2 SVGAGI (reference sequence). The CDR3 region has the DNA TGTGCCAGCCCGGGGGAGGGACCCGAAAAAGGTGAGCAGTTCTTC. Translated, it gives CASPGEGPEKGEQFF.

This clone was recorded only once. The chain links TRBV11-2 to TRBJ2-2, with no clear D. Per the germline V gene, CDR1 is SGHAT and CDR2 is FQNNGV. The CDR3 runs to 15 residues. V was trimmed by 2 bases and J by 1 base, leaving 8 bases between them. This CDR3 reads CASSLNYLNTGELFF. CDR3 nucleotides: TGTGCCAGCAGCTTAAACTATTTGAACACCGGGGAGCTGTTTTTT.

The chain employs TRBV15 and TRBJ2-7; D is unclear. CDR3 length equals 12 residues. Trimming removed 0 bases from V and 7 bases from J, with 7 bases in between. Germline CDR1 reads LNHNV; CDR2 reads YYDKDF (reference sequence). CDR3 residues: CATSRDAREQYF. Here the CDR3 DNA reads TGTGCCACCAGCAGAGACGCGAGAGAGCAGTACTTC.

CDR3: CASSLASGEETQYF. The DNA of the CDR3 is TGCGCCAGCAGCTTGGCTAGCGGGGAAGAGACCCAGTACTTC. The J gene is TRBJ2-5, the V gene TRBV5-1; 9 bases line up with TRBD2. Germline trimming cut 0 bases from V and 3 bases from J; bases unmatched to any gene: 0. CDR1 is SGHRS, CDR2 YFSETQ, per germline. This CDR3 region has 14 residues. Filled out from reference TRBV5-1 and TRBJ2-5, the complete variable domain reads KAGVTQTPRYLIKTRGQQVTLSCSPISGHRSVSWYQQTPGQGLQFLFEYFSETQRNKGNFPGRFSGRQFSNSRSEMNVSTLELGDSALYLCASSLASGEETQYFGPGTRLLVL.

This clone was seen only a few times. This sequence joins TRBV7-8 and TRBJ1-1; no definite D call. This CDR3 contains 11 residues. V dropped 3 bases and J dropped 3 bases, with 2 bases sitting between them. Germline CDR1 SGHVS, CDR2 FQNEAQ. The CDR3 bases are TGTGCCAGCAGCTTCGACACTGAAGCTTTCTTT. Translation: CASSFDTEAFF.

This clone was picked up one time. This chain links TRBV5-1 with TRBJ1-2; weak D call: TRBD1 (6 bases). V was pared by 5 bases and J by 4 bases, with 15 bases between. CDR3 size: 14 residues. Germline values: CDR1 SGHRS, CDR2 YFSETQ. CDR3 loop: CASRPDRSFYGYTF. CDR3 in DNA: TGCGCCAGCAGGCCGGACAGATCCTTCTATGGCTACACCTTC.

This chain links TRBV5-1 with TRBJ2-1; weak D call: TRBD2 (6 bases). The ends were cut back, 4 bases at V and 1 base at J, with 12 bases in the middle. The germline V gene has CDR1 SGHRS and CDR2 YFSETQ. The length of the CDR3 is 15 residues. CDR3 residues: CASSLLGGSYNEQFF. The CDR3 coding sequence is TGCGCCAGCAGCCTCTTAGGAGGGTCCTACAATGAGCAGTTCTTC.

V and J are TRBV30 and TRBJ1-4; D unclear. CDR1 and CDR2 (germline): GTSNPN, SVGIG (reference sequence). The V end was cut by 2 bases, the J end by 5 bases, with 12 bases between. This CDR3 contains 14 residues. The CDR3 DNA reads TGTGCCTGGAGTAAAACTGTTCGAAATGAAAAACTGTTTTTT. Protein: CAWSKTVRNEKLFF.

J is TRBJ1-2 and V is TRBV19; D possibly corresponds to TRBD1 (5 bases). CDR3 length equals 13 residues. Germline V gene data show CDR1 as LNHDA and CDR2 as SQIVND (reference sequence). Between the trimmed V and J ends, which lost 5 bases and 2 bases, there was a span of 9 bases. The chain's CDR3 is CASSVGANYGYTF. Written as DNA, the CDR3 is TGTGCCAGTAGTGTAGGGGCAAACTATGGCTACACCTTC.

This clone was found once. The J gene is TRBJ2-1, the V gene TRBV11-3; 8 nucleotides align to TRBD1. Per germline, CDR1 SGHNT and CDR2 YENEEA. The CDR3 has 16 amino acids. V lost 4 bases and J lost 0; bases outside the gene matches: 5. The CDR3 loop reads CASSSGQGSSYNEQFF. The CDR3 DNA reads TGTGCCAGCAGCTCCGGACAGGGTAGCTCCTACAATGAGCAGTTCTTC.

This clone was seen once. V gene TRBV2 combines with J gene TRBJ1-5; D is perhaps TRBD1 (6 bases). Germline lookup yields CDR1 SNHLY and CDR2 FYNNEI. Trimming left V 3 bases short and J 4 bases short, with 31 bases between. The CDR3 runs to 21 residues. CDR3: CASSERLTGRGITRVNQPQHF. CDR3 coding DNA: TGTGCCAGCAGTGAGAGGCTGACGGGCAGGGGTATTACTCGCGTAAATCAGCCCCAGCATTTT.

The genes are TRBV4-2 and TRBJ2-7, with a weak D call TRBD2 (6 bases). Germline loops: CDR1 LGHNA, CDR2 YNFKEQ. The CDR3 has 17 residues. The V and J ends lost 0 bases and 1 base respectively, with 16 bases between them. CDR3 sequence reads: CASSQDWTTGSSYEQYF. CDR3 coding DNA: TGTGCCAGCAGCCAAGATTGGACTACTGGTAGTTCCTACGAGCAGTACTTC.

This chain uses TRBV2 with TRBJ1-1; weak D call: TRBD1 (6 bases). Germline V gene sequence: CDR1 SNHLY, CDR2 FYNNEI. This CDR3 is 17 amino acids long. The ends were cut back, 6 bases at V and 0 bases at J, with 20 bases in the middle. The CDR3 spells CASRDSHYQGMNTEAFF. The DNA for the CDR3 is TGTGCCAGCAGGGACAGCCATTATCAGGGGATGAACACTGAAGCTTTCTTT.

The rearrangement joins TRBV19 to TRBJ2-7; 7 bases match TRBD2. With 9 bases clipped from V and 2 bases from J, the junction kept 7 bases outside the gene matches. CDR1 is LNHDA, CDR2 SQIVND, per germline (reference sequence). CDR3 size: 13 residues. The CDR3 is CASATSAPYEQYF. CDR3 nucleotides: TGTGCCAGCGCAACTAGCGCGCCCTACGAGCAGTACTTC. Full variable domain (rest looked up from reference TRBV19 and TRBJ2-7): DGGITQSPKYLFRKEGQNVTLSCEQNLNHDAMYWYRQDPGQGLRLIYYSQIVNDFQKGDIAEGYSVSREKKESFPLTVTSAQKNPTAFYLCASATSAPYEQYFGPGTRLTVT.

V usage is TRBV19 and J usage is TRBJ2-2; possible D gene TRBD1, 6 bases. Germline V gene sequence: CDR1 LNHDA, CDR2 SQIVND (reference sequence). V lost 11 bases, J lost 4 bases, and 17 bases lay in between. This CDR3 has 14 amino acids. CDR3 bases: TGTGCCGGGGGCCCTTGGCCGGCCACCGGGGAGCTGTTTTTT. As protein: CAGGPWPATGELFF.

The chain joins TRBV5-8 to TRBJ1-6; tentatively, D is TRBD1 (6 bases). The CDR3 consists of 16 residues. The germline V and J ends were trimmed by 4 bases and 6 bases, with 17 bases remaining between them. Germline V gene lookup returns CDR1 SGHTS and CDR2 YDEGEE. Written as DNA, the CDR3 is TGTGCCAGCAGCAAGACAACAGGGATCAGTAATTCACCCCTCCACTTT. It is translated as CASSKTTGISNSPLHF.

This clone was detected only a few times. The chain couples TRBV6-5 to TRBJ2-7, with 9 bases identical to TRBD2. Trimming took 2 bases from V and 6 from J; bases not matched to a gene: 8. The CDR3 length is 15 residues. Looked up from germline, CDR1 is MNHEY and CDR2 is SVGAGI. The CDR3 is CASSYGLARSSEQYF. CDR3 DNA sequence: TGTGCCAGCAGTTACGGACTAGCGAGGAGTAGCGAGCAGTACTTC.

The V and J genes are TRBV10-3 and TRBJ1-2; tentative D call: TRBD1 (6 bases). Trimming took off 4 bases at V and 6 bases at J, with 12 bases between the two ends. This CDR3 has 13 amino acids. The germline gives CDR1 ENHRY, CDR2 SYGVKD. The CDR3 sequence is CAISVQGFHGYTF. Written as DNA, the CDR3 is TGTGCCATCAGTGTACAGGGTTTCCATGGCTACACCTTC.

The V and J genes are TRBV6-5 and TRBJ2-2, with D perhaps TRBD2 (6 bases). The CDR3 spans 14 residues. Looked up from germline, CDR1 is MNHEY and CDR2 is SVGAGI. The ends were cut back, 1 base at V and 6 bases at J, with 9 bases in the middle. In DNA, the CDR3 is TGTGCCAGCAGTTACTTCGGGGGTCCCGGGGAGCTGTTTTTT. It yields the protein CASSYFGGPGELFF.

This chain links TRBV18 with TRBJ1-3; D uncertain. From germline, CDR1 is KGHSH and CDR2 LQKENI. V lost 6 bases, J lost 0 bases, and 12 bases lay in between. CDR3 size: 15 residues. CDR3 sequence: CASSYESISGNTIYF. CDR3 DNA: TGTGCCAGCTCGTACGAGAGCATCTCTGGAAACACCATATATTTT.

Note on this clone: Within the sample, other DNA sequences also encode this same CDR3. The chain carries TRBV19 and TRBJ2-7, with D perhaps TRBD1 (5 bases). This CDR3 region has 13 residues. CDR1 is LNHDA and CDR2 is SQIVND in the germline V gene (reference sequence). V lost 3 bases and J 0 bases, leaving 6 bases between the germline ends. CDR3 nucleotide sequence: TGTGCCAGTAGTATCGACAGCTCCTACGAGCAGTACTTC. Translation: CASSIDSSYEQYF.